The T cell receptor beta chain described here comes from a study of T-cell reconstitution after alpha-beta-depleted transplantation in children. For TCRbeta, the library was prepared with unique molecular identifiers. TCRdb re-derived calls from the PCR reads in MiXCR, one entry per CDR3 protein. The data hold about 640,000 distinct CDR3 sequences, with 10% to 15% observed a single time. The CDR3 length is 14 residues. V was trimmed by 4 bases and J by 3 bases, leaving 10 bases between them. CDR1 is SEHNR, CDR2 FQNEAQ, per germline (reference sequence). The gene calls are TRBV7-9 and TRBJ1-3; D is unclear. Sequencing was performed on PBMCs, mostly from graft donor cells, taken 360 days after TCRalphabeta/CD19-depleted stem cell transplant. This sequence was found in a male patient under 18 who had a stem cell transplant for acute myeloid leukemia, so the T cells may come from the graft donor. CDR3 in DNA: TGTGCCAGCAGCTCCTTGACCGTTGGAAACACCATATATTTT. Its translation is CASSSLTVGNTIYF.